The table lists the clone carrying this T cell receptor (beta chain) with a count of one. This record comes from a study of control samples from healthy donors and cancer patients. The assay was immunoSEQ multiplex PCR, and TCRdb's table has in-frame clones only and misses some. The sample includes about 160,000 clones, 85% to 90% of them seen just once. V gave up 5 bases and J gave up 6 bases, with 11 bases separating them. The CDR3 spans 13 residues. Germline lookup yields CDR1 SGHDT and CDR2 YYEEEE. This chain uses TRBV5-6 with TRBJ2-2; no firm D call. Sequenced material: blood. The receptor was isolated from a man in his thirties or forties in good health. As DNA, the CDR3 is TGTGCCAGCAGTTTTGAAGGGTCCGGGGAGCTGTTTTTT. This encodes CASSFEGSGELFF. The full variable domain, rest sourced from reference TRBV5-6 and TRBJ2-2, is DAGVTQSPTHLIKTRGQQVTLRCSPKSGHDTVSWYQQALGQGPQFIFQYYEEEERQRGNFPDRFSGHQFPNYSSELNVNALLLGDSALYLCASSFEGSGELFFGEGSRLTVL.